The clone carrying this T cell receptor beta chain turned up a few times. Its specificity is unknown. Those donating, healthy Caucasian individuals from Russia, were aged roughly 6 to 100. These data belong to a study of blood T cells in healthy people across ages. General study findings and limits: Using unsorted PBMCs precluded a conclusive naive versus antigen-experienced comparison.

Next came a second PCR, run for roughly 6 to 11 cycles, which used a sample-barcoded 5' primer along with a J-beta primer mix. One entry per CDR3 protein, called by TCRdb with MiXCR from the 5' RACE reads. Of around 990,000 distinct CDR3 sequences listed, under 30% are singletons. The CDR3 is 13 residues long. CDR1 and CDR2 from the germline V gene are SEHNR and FQNEAQ (reference sequence). Losses at the gene ends were 5 bases for V and 11 bases for J; bases not matched to a gene: 10. This same sample was also part of a study on T cells of mothers and their children. According to that study: M1S, a second-PCR primer, added sample barcodes and 2-4 random nucleotides.

This rearrangement joins TRBV7-9 to TRBJ2-5; 8 positions agree with TRBD1. The source of this sequence is a girl aged 2 to 9 in good health. The specimen was blood. In nucleotides, the CDR3 is TGTGCCAGCAGCGCCCCAGGGGGCGTTGAGCAGTACTTC. It yields the protein CASSAPGGVEQYF. The full variable domain, in which reference TRBV7-9 and TRBJ2-5 provide the parts outside the CDR3, is DTGVSQNPRHKITKRGQNVTFRCDPISEHNRLYWYRQTLGQGPEFLTYFQNEAQLEKSRLLSDRFSAERPKGSFSTLEIQRTEQGDSAMYLCASSAPGGVEQYFGPGTRLLVL.